This is a list of T cell receptor beta chains from one sample in a study of cytomegalovirus exposure and HLA in healthy donors. Here immunoSEQ multiplex PCR was the method, and the copy in TCRdb shows in-frame clones only, minus some. Counted here are more than 85,000 clones, over 60% occurring once; the ten biggest clones make up around 3.2%. The sequencing input was PBMCs. The receptors were sampled from a woman aged 55-70 years in good health and CMV-seropositive. Both conserved end residues are part of each CDR3. A D gene is named only where the DNA matches it firmly. Size is stated for part of the rows, as once, few or many counts, or as a class when the clone is expanded.

D	size	length	V	J	CDR3	DNA
TRBD1	.	16	TRBV7-8	TRBJ2-5	CASSHPRDRVGETQYF	TGTGCCAGCAGTCACCCCCGGGACAGGGTTGGAGAGACCCAGTACTTC
.	.	11	TRBV20-1	TRBJ1-1	CSALGNTEAFF	TGCAGTGCTCTCGGGAACACTGAAGCTTTCTTT
.	.	16	TRBV5-4	TRBJ2-3	CASSYSSGRSRGTQYF	TGTGCCAGCAGCTATTCTAGCGGTCGTAGCAGGGGTACGCAGTATTTT
TRBD2	.	16	TRBV10-3	TRBJ2-2	CAISDSLADFTGELFF	TGTGCCATCAGTGACAGCCTAGCGGATTTCACCGGGGAGCTGTTTTTT
.	.	18	TRBV21-1	TRBJ2-3	CASRPPLGTGVLKDTQYF	TGTGCCAGCAGACCCCCTCTCGGGACAGGGGTATTGAAAGATACGCAGTATTTT
TRBD1	.	15	TRBV28	TRBJ1-4	CASSPGTDYNEKLFF	TGTGCCAGCAGTCCTGGGACAGACTATAATGAAAAACTGTTTTTT
.	.	13	TRBV10-3	TRBJ2-7	CAISDFEGYEQYF	TGTGCCATCAGTGATTTTGAGGGTTACGAGCAGTACTTC
.	.	12	TRBV5-1	TRBJ2-5	CASSSGRETQYF	TGCGCCAGCAGCTCCGGCAGGGAGACCCAGTACTTC
TRBD1	.	14	TRBV6-5	TRBJ2-1	CASSYRNRGYEQFF	TGTGCCAGCAGTTACAGGAACAGGGGGTATGAGCAGTTCTTC
TRBD1	.	16	TRBV15	TRBJ1-4	CATSREDRETNEKLFF	TGTGCCACCAGCAGAGAGGACAGGGAAACTAATGAAAAACTGTTTTTT
.	.	12	TRBV5-1	TRBJ2-7	CASSLDRNEQYF	TGCGCCAGCAGCTTAGACAGGAACGAGCAGTACTTC
.	.	15	TRBV21-1	TRBJ2-7	CASSNRSLVDYEQYF	TGTGCCAGCAGCAACAGATCACTAGTAGACTACGAGCAGTACTTC
.	medium-sized	14	TRBV30	TRBJ1-4	CAWQGRVSREKLFF	TGTGCCTGGCAGGGGCGGGTTTCCAGGGAAAAACTGTTTTTT
.	.	17	TRBV7-2	TRBJ2-1	CASSRFYSLSSYNEQFF	TGTGCCAGCAGCCGCTTTTATTCCCTGAGCTCCTACAATGAGCAGTTCTTC
.	few	13	TRBV5-1	TRBJ2-1	CASSWGTLNEQFF	TGCGCCAGCAGCTGGGGGACATTGAATGAGCAGTTCTTC
.	once	14	TRBV6-5	TRBJ2-1	CASSYSNPVDEQFF	TGTGCCAGCAGTTACTCGAATCCGGTAGATGAGCAGTTCTTC
TRBD2	.	16	TRBV7-2	TRBJ2-7	CASSFYTSGTSYEQYF	TGTGCCAGCAGCTTTTACACTAGCGGGACTTCCTACGAGCAGTACTTC
TRBD2	.	18	TRBV7-9	TRBJ2-3	CASSSGLAGVGSTDTQYF	TGTGCCAGCAGCTCGGGACTAGCGGGAGTTGGGAGCACAGATACGCAGTATTTT
TRBD2	few	16	TRBV18	TRBJ2-3	CASSLLSGGSTDTQYF	TGTGCCAGCTCACTTCTTAGCGGGGGTAGCACAGATACGCAGTATTTT
.	.	12	TRBV28	TRBJ1-2	CASSWRNYGYTF	TGTGCCAGCAGTTGGAGAAACTATGGCTACACCTTC